This TCR beta chain emerged from a study of cytomegalovirus exposure and HLA in healthy donors. The primer mix had 60 Vbeta and 13 Jbeta primers. TCRdb's table, derived via immunoSEQ multiplex PCR, lists solely in-frame clones and lacks some. The sample yields approximately 120,000 clones, about two thirds seen once. This TCR came from a woman in her 70s in good health and CMV-seropositive. Sequencing was performed on PBMCs.

The CDR3 sequence: CSVEVDRVINEQFF. As DNA, the CDR3 is TGCAGCGTTGAGGTAGACAGGGTGATCAATGAGCAGTTCTTC. The rearrangement joins TRBV29-1 to TRBJ2-1; 7 nucleotides match TRBD1. This CDR3 has 14 residues. With 3 bases clipped from V and 6 bases from J, the junction kept 8 bases outside the gene matches. Germline loops: CDR1 SQVTM, CDR2 ANQGSEA.